The entry below describes one T cell receptor (beta chain). Its recognized antigen is unknown. No much larger clone exists at a distance of one base, and base qualities are not known. These data come from a study of shared clonotypes between healthy human individuals (dated by TCRdb to about 2020). In terms of the full investigation: The cohort included three men and a couple of women between 18 and 49 years of age. To estimate repertoire size and how much clonotypes are shared between individuals, the study performed deep sequencing of blood TCR repertoires from roughly five healthy adults. Different laboratories and diverse techniques were used to prepare libraries and sequence TCR repertoires, to increase sequencing depth and limit assay-specific biases. Leukapheresis yielded between about 0.9 and 9.5 billion PBMCs per donor. Findings and caveats that apply to the study as a whole: Sampling was restricted to blood, and TCR repertoires in tissue are likely to differ from TCR repertoires in blood. The genetic and exposure-history diversity represented was limited by the small number of donors. Pairwise subsampling led to the expectation that sequencing depth would affect the degree of clonotype sharing among donors.

Healthy HIV-negative adults with no recently reported acute infections or vaccinations were included as donors. Every donor was a Caucasian adult living in Nashville, Tennessee, USA. For unsorted samples, tens of millions of PBMCs were counted and genomic DNA was extracted with the QIAamp DNA Blood Mini kit. Blood was collected by leukapheresis, and PBMCs were isolated by Ficoll-Histopaque density gradient centrifugation and then cryopreserved in liquid nitrogen vapor phase. Per the germline V gene, MNHNS is the CDR1 and SASEGT is the CDR2. V is cut back by 5 bases and J by 10 bases, with 9 bases in the junction unmatched. Spanning cysteine to phenylalanine, the CDR3 consists of 14 amino acids. Solely the CDR3 DNA is kept, with 42 bases framed from the first base. TCR CDR3 regions were amplified from genomic DNA by multiplex PCR using the deep immunoSEQ assay. Extracted genomic DNA from each cell subset was spread evenly across all wells of several immunoSEQ 96-well plates, with each plate serving as a replicate. For unsorted PBMC, each replicate PCR was loaded with about 300 ng genomic DNA, equivalent to 30,000 or so T cell genomes. Ten immunoSEQ deep assay plates were used to sequence unsorted PBMC genomic DNA. The purified libraries were quantified using a Qubit 3.0 fluorometer, sized with a Bioanalyzer 2100, and then quantified again using the KAPA Library Quantification kit. Every immunoSEQ 96-well plate was sequenced on a dedicated single-read 150-cycle Illumina NextSeq 550 flow cell. The original methods were these. Because only junctional sequences without quality scores were contained in the immunoSEQ output, filtering matching that applied to full-length reads could not be performed. Sequences were annotated with PyIR, a Python wrapper for IgBLAST v1.9, using IMGT germline references to assign V/J genes and CDR3. Reads with weak V/J assignments (E-value above 1e-6), missing CDR3, stop codons, out-of-frame junctions, or ambiguous translated residues were removed. V3J clonotypes were defined as sequences sharing the same inferred V gene, J gene, and CDR3 amino acid sequence. The percentage overlap between two repertoires was calculated by dividing the number of shared unique clonotypes by the size of the smaller repertoire. RTK rarefaction, the Chao1 estimator, and Recon v2.1 estimates of unobserved clonotypes were used to assess repertoire richness. Not all clones reach the TCRdb copy of this immuneACCESS table, which keeps in-frame sequences only. Checked studies attribute under half of the gap to unresolved V genes and leave the rest unexplained. Clone size and V and J calls were adopted from that table, with D and trimming inferred from the DNA. Recorded for this sample are about 490,000 clones; approximately 81% of them occurred a single time. In total, the top ten clones hold more than 9.5% of the sample.

This chain is built from TRBV6-1 and TRBJ1-4; 8 middle bases align to TRBD1. The specimen sequenced was PBMCs. The receptor was derived from a woman aged 40 to 50 in good health. Some clones in this sample may be carry-over from other donors' samples. The CDR3 reads as follows: CASSSGTGYRKLFF. The nucleotide sequence is given as TGTGCCAGCAGTTCCGGGACAGGTTATCGAAAACTGTTTTTT.